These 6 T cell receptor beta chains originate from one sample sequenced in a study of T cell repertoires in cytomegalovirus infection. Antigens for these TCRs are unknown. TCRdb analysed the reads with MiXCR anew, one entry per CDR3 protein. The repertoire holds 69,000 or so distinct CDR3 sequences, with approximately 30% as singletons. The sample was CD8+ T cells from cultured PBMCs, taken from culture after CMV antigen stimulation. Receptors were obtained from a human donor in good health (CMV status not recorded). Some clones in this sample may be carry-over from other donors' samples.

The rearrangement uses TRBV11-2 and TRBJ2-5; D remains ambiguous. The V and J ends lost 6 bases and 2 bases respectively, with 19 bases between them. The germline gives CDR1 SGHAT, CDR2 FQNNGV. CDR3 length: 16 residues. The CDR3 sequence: CASSSLDPRFQETQYF. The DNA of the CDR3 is TGTGCCAGCAGTTCGCTTGACCCCCGCTTTCAAGAGACCCAGTACTTC.

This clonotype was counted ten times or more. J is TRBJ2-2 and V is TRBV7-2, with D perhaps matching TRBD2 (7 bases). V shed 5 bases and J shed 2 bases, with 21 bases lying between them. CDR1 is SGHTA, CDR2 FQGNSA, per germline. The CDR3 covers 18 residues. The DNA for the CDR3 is TGTGCCAGCAGCCGCTCGCAAAGGGGGAGGGCCAACACCGGGGAGCTGTTTTTT. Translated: CASSRSQRGRANTGELFF.

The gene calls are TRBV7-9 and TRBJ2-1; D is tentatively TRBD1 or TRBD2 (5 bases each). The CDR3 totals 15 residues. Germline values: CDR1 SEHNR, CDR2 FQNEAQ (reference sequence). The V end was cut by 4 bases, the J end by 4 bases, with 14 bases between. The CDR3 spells CASSSWDPLYNEQFF. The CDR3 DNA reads TGTGCCAGCAGCTCCTGGGACCCTCTTTACAATGAGCAGTTCTTC.

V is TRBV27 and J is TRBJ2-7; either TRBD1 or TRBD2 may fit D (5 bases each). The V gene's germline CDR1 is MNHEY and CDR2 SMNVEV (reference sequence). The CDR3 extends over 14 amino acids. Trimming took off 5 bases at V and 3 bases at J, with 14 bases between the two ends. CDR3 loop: CASSPHRDVYEQYF. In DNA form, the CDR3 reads TGTGCCAGCAGTCCGCATCGGGACGTCTACGAGCAGTACTTC.

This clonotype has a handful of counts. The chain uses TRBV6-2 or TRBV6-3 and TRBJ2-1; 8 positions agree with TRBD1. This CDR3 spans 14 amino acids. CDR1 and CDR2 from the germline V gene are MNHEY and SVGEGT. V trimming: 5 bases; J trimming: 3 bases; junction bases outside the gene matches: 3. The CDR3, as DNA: TGTGCCAGCAGTGGAGGACAGGGCTACAATGAGCAGTTCTTC. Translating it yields CASSGGQGYNEQFF.

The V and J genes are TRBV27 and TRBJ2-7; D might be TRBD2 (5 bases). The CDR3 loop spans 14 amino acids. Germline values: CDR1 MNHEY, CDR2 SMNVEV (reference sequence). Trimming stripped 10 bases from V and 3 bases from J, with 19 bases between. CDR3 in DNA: TGTGCCACCGCTCCCGGGATTCGAATCTACGAGCAGTACTTC. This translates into CATAPGIRIYEQYF.